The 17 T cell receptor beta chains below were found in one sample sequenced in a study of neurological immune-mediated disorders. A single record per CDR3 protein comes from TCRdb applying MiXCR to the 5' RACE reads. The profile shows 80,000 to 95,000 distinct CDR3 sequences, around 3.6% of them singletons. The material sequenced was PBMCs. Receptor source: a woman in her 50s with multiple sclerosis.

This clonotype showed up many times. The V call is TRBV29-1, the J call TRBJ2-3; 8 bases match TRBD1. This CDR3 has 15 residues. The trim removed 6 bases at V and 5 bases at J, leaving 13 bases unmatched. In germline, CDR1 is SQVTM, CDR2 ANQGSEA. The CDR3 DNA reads TGCAGCGTCGCTGGGGTGGAGACAGGGGAAGATACGCAGTATTTT. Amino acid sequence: CSVAGVETGEDTQYF.

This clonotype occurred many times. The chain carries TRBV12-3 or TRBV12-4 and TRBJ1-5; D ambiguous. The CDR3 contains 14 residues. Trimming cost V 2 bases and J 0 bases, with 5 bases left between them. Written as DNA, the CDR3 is TGTGCCAGCAGTTTACTGGGTAGCAATCAGCCCCAGCATTTT. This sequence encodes CASSLLGSNQPQHF.

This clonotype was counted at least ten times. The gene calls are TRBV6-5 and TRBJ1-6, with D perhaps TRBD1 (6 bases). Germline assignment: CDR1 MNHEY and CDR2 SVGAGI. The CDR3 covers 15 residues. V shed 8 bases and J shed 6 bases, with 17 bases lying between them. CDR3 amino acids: CASGVGTPINSPLHF. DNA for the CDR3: TGTGCCAGCGGAGTAGGGACACCGATTAATTCACCCCTCCACTTT.

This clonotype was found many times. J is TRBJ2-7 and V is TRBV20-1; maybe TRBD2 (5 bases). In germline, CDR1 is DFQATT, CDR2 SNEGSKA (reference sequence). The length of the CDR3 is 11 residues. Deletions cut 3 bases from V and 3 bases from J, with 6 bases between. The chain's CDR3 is CSASEGYEQYF. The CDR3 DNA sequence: TGCAGTGCTAGTGAGGGCTACGAGCAGTACTTC.

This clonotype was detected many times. The CDR3 region has the DNA TGTGCCAGCAGTTTGACAGGGAAGAGGAACACCATATATTTT. Translation gives CASSLTGKRNTIYF. The chain is built from TRBV12-3 or TRBV12-4 and TRBJ1-3, with 7 bases lining up with TRBD1. The V segment lost 3 bases and the J segment 7 bases; nucleotides outside the gene matches: 6. CDR3 length equals 14 residues.

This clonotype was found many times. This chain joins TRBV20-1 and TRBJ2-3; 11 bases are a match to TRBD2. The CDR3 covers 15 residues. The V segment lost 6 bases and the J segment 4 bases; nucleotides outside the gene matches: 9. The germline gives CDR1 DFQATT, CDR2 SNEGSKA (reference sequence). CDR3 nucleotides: TGCAGTGCGAGAAGACTAGCGGGGTATTCAGATACGCAGTATTTT. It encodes CSARRLAGYSDTQYF.

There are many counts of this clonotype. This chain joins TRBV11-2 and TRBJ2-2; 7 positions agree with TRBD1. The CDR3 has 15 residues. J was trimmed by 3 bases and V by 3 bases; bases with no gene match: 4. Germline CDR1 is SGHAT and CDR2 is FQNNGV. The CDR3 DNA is TGTGCCAGCAGCTTCGACAGGGTGGACACCGGGGAGCTGTTTTTT. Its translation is CASSFDRVDTGELFF.

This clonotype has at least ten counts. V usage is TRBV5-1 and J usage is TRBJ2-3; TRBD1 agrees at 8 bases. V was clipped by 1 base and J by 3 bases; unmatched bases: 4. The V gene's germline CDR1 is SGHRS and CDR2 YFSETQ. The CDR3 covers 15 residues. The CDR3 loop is CASSLTRQGTDTQYF. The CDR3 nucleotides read TGCGCCAGCAGCTTGACGAGACAGGGGACAGATACGCAGTATTTT.

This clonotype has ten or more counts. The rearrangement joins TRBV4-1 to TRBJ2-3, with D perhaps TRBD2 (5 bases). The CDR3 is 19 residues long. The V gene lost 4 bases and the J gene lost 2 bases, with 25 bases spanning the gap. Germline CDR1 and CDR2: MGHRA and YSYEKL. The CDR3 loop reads CASSLSDYEGRQNTDTQYF. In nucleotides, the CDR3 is TGCGCCAGCAGCCTGAGCGACTACGAGGGCAGGCAGAACACAGATACGCAGTATTTT.

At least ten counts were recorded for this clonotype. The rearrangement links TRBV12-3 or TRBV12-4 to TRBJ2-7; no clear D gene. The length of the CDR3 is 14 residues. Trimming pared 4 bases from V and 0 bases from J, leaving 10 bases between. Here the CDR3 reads CASSSGRSSYEQYF. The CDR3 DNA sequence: TGTGCCAGCAGTTCGGGCAGATCCTCCTACGAGCAGTACTTC.

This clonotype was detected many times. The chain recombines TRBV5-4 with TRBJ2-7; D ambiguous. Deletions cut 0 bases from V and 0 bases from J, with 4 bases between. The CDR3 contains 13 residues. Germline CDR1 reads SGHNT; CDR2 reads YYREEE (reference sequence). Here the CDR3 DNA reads TGTGCCAGCAGCTTGGAATCCTCCTACGAGCAGTACTTC. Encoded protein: CASSLESSYEQYF.

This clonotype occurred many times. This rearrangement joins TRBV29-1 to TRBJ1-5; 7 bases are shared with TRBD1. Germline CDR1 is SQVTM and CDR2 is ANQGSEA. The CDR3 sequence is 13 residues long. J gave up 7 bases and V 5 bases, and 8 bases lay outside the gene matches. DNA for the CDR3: TGCAGCGTTCGGCAGGGGGACTGGCAGCCCCAGCATTTT. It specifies CSVRQGDWQPQHF.

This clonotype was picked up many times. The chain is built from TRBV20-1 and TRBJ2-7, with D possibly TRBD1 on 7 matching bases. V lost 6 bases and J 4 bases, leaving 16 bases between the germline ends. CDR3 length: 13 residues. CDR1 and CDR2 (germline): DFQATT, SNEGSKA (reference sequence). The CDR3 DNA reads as TGCAGTGCCCTGAGGGGGCGGGGATACGAGCAGTACTTC. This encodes CSALRGRGYEQYF.

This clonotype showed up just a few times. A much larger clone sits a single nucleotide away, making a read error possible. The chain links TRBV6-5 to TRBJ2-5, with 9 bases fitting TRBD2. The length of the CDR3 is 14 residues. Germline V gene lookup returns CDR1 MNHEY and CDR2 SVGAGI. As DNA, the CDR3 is TGTGCCACGGGGGGACTAGCAGTCCAAGAGAACCAGTACTTC. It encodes CATGGLAVQENQYF.

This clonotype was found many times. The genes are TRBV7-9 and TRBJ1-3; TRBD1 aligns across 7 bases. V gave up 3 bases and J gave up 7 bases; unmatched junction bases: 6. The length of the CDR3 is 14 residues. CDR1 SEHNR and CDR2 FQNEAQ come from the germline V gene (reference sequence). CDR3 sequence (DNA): TGTGCCAGCAGCTTCCCGACAGGGAGGAACACCATATATTTT. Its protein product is CASSFPTGRNTIYF.

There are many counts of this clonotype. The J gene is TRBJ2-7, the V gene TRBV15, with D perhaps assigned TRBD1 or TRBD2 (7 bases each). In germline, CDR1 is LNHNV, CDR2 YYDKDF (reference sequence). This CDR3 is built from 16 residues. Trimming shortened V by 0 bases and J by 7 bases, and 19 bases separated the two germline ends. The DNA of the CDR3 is TGTGCCACCAGCAGAGATCGGGCAGGGGGGGGGTTTGAGCAGTACTTC. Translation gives CATSRDRAGGGFEQYF.

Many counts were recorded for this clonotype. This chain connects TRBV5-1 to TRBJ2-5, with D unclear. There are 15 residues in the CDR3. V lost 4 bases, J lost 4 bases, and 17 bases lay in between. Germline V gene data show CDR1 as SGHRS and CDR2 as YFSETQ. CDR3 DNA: TGCGCCAGCAGCCCCCCGGTGAATCCCGGAGAGACCCAGTACTTC. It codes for CASSPPVNPGETQYF.